This T cell receptor (beta chain) was documented in a study of T cell responses to AZD1222 COVID-19 vaccine. Study overall: The study pooled second doses at about 4 or about 12 weeks. Overall study findings and caveats: AZD1222 recipients seropositive at baseline numbered only six or seven. Repertoire sampling happened only post peak T cell response.

A note on this clone: Its antigen is as yet unknown.

The table came from immunoSEQ multiplex PCR; TCRdb's copy has only in-frame clones and leaves some out. The repertoire includes about 140,000 clones, around 93% of them detected once, and around 3% sits in the top ten. The CDR3 extends over 13 amino acids. V dropped 2 bases and J dropped 8 bases, with 12 bases sitting between them. The germline V gene has CDR1 SNHLY and CDR2 FYNNEI. Material: peripheral blood, obtained on day 0 of AZD1222 vaccination. This sequence joins TRBV2 and TRBJ1-2; tentatively, D is TRBD1 (5 bases). The sequence was collected from an adult in good health. The CDR3 DNA sequence: TGTGCCAGCAGTGAACAGGGAGGGCGCGGCTACACCTTC. Translation: CASSEQGGRGYTF.